Included here is one TCR beta chain sequence, with context. This sample is drawn from a study of blood T cell repertoires in COVID-19. Turning to the study itself: Sites across the United States, Italy and Spain contributed samples from acute and convalescent COVID-19. In each case, the material was cDNA or gDNA derived from T cells, B-cell-depleted T cells, or PBMCs.

Per the study methods: Estimated nucleated cell counts came from reference gene primer amplification. Here immunoSEQ multiplex PCR was the method, and the copy in TCRdb shows in-frame clones only, minus some. The V and J calls and clone size were taken over from that table, and D and trimming were inferred from the DNA. The table lists 470,000 or so clones, 80% to 90% of them singletons. The CDR3 totals 14 residues. The germline V gene encodes CDR1 WSHSY and CDR2 SAAADI. V dropped 0 bases and J dropped 0 bases, with 6 bases sitting between them. The sequence was collected from a human donor in a cohort sampled during active COVID-19. The chain links TRBV10-2 to TRBJ2-7; D uncertain. Specimen: peripheral blood. The CDR3 sequence is CASSESRSSYEQYF. The CDR3 DNA sequence: TGCGCCAGCAGTGAGTCTCGGAGCTCCTACGAGCAGTACTTC.